This TCR beta chain emerged from a study of Tregs in tolerant kidney transplant recipients. J lost 1 base, V lost 0 bases, and 2 bases had no gene match. Germline-derived CDR1 and CDR2 are SGDLS and YYNGEE. This CDR3 is built from 15 residues. Turning to this clone: Other DNA sequences in the sample encode the same CDR3.

Profiled with immunoSEQ multiplex PCR; TCRdb holds only in-frame clones, not every one. This sample carries some 90,000 clones, roughly nine tenths of them seen once, and the ten largest clones take over 4%. The sequenced sample consisted of CD8+ T cells from blood. This sequence joins TRBV9 and TRBJ2-3; 7 bases map to TRBD1. This sequence was found in a human donor in good health. CDR3 protein: CASSVGGTGTDTQYF. The CDR3 region has the DNA TGTGCCAGCAGCGTAGGGGGGACAGGCACAGATACGCAGTATTTT.